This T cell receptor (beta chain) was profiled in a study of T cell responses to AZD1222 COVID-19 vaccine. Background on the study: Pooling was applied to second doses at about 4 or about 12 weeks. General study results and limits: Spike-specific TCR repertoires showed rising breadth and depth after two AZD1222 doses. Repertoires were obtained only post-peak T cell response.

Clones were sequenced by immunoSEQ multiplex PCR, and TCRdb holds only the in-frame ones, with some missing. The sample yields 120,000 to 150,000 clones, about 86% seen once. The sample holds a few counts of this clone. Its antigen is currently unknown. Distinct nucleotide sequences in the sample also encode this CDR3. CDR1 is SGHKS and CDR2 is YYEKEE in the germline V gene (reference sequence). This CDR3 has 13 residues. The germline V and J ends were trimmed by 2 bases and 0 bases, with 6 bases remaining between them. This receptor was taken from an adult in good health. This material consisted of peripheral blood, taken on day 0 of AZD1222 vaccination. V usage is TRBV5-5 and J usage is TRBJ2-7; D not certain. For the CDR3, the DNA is TGTGCCAGCAGCTTCGGATACTCCTACGAGCAGTACTTC. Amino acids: CASSFGYSYEQYF.